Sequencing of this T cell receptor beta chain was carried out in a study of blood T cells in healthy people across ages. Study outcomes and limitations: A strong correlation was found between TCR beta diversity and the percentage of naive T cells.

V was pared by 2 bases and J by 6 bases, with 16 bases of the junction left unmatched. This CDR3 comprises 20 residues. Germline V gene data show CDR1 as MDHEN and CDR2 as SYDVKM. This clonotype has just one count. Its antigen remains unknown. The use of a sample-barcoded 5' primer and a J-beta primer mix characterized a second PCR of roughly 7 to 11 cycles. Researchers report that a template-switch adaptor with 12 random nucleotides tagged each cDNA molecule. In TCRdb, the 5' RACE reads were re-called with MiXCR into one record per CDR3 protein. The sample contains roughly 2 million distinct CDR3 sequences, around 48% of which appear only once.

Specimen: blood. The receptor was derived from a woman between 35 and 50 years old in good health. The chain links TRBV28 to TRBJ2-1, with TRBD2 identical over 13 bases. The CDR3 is CASSLPGQGNRLAGGNEQFF. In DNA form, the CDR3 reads TGTGCCAGCAGTTTACCCGGACAGGGCAATAGACTAGCGGGGGGCAATGAGCAGTTCTTC.